The 24 T cell receptor beta chains listed next were all sequenced from one sample in a study of regulatory T cells in long-lasting Graves disease. Time point of the sample: newly diagnosed GD, antithyroid drugs for less than 3 months. RNA extracted from PBMCs served as the sequencing template. Arm-PCR of CDR3 regions and iRepertoire HTBI primers were used to build TCR beta libraries. MiXCR was run by TCRdb on the multiplex PCR reads, yielding one entry per CDR3 protein. The sample contains 450,000 to 650,000 distinct CDR3 sequences, more than 15% of which appear only once. These data were also filed under a second study, of T cells in Graves' hyperthyroidism and ophthalmopathy.

This specimen consisted of peripheral blood mononuclear cells (PBMCs), obtained at new diagnosis, from a patient treated with antithyroid drugs. The receptor source for this set is a middle-aged woman with Graves disease.

This clonotype was seen more than once but under ten times. The CDR3 DNA sequence: TGTGCCGGCACCCCAGGGGATGGGGCGGCAAGAAACATTCAGTACTTC. Amino acid sequence: CAGTPGDGAARNIQYF. The genes are TRBV6-1 and TRBJ2-4; tentatively, D is TRBD1 (6 bases). CDR1 and CDR2 from the germline V gene are MNHNS and SASEGT. CDR3 length equals 16 residues. The ends were cut back, 11 bases at V and 6 bases at J, with 26 bases in the middle.

The chain joins TRBV10-3 to TRBJ2-7; weak D call: TRBD2 (5 bases). The CDR3 covers 15 residues. CDR1 and CDR2 (germline): ENHRY, SYGVKD. V was trimmed by 0 bases and J by 7 bases, leaving 16 bases between them. CDR3 DNA: TGTGCCATCAGTGAGTCTACAATCAATCGGGAAGAGCAGTACTTC. Translation gives CAISESTINREEQYF.

This chain links TRBV6-5 with TRBJ2-2, with a possible D match to TRBD1 (7 bases). This CDR3 has 17 amino acids. Per the germline V gene, CDR1 is MNHEY and CDR2 is SVGAGI. Trimming left V 1 base short and J 0 bases short, with 12 bases between. The CDR3 spells CASSYLGGQTNTGELFF. In DNA form, the CDR3 reads TGTGCCAGCAGTTACTTGGGGGGACAGACGAACACCGGGGAGCTGTTTTTT.

The chain employs TRBV28 and TRBJ1-4, with D tentatively TRBD1 (6 bases). The germline V gene has CDR1 MDHEN and CDR2 SYDVKM. V lost 5 bases and J lost 3, with 16 bases in between. CDR3 size: 16 residues. Written as DNA, the CDR3 is TGTGCCAGCAGTGGCCCGTGGGGGGGGCCTAATGAAAAACTGTTTTTT. It specifies CASSGPWGGPNEKLFF. Combining the CDR3 with reference TRBV28 and TRBJ1-4 gives the whole variable domain DVKVTQSSRYLVKRTGEKVFLECVQDMDHENMFWYRQDPGLGLRLIYFSYDVKMKEKGDIPEGYSVSREKKERFSLILESASTNQTSMYLCASSGPWGGPNEKLFFGSGTQLSVL.

This clonotype was observed a handful of times. The chain employs TRBV12-3 or TRBV12-4 and TRBJ2-3; D remains unclear. The ends were cut back, 4 bases at V and 4 bases at J, with 12 bases in the middle. The CDR3 is made up of 14 amino acids. The CDR3 nucleotides are TGTGCCAGCAGTTACGACAAAAGCGCAGATACGCAGTATTTT. Its translation: CASSYDKSADTQYF.

As DNA, the CDR3 is TGTGCCAGCAGCACCTCCGGGACTGGAGGGGAGCTGTTTTTT. Its protein is CASSTSGTGGELFF. The chain links TRBV9 to TRBJ2-2; TRBD2 is a possible D gene (6 bases). The CDR3 totals 14 residues. V gave up 4 bases and J gave up 8 bases, with 15 bases separating them. Germline-derived CDR1 and CDR2 are SGDLS and YYNGEE.

This clonotype was detected many times. J is TRBJ2-1 and V is TRBV11-2; tentative D call: TRBD2 (6 bases). Judging by the DNA end, TRBJ2-5 fits better; the J call may be wrong. Looked up from germline, CDR1 is SGHAT and CDR2 is FQNNGV. The CDR3 loop spans 15 amino acids. CDR3 sequence: CASSPGAGKQETQYF. The CDR3 nucleotides are TGTGCCAGCAGCCCTGGGGCGGGGAAACAAGAGACCCAGTACTTC.

The chain recombines TRBV12-3 or TRBV12-4 with TRBJ1-1; no clear D gene. The CDR3 has 15 residues. The germline V and J ends were trimmed by 6 bases and 2 bases, with 16 bases remaining between them. CDR3 sequence reads: CASSQTGMFNTEAFF. CDR3 bases: TGTGCCAGCAGCCAGACCGGGATGTTTAACACTGAAGCTTTCTTT.

This clonotype was seen more than once but under ten times. V is TRBV7-9 and J is TRBJ2-3; 10 bases map to TRBD2. Germline-derived CDR1 and CDR2 are SEHNR and FQNEAQ (reference sequence). The length of the CDR3 is 16 residues. V lost 3 bases to trimming and J lost 4 bases; unmatched junction nucleotides: 7. In DNA, the CDR3 is TGTGCCAGCAGCTTCCCTAGCGGGGGACAGGCAGATACGCAGTATTTT. It specifies CASSFPSGGQADTQYF.

This clonotype was observed a handful of times. The chain uses TRBV6-1 and TRBJ2-2; D unclear. Germline V gene data show CDR1 as MNHNS and CDR2 as SASEGT. The CDR3 extends over 13 amino acids. Trimming shortened V by 7 bases and J by 6 bases, and 12 bases separated the two germline ends. CDR3 protein: CASTPLTPGELFF. The CDR3 coding sequence is TGTGCCAGCACCCCTCTAACCCCCGGGGAGCTGTTTTTT.

V and J are TRBV7-8 and TRBJ1-4, with TRBD1 as a possible D gene (5 bases). Germline lookup yields CDR1 SGHVS and CDR2 FQNEAQ. The CDR3 loop spans 13 amino acids. V lost 6 bases, J lost 8 bases, and 13 bases lay in between. CDR3 in DNA: TGTGCCAGCAGGGGGGGGGTCGGGGAAAAACTGTTTTTT. This translates into CASRGGVGEKLFF. Full variable domain (rest looked up from reference TRBV7-8 and TRBJ1-4): GAGVSQSPRYKVAKRGQDVALRCDPISGHVSLFWYQQALGQGPEFLTYFQNEAQLDKSGLPSDRFFAERPEGSVSTLKIQRTQQEDSAVYLCASRGGVGEKLFFGSGTQLSVL.

The rearrangement links TRBV12-3 or TRBV12-4 to TRBJ2-1; D possibly corresponds to TRBD2 (5 bases). The CDR3 length is 15 residues. The V gene lost 5 bases and the J gene lost 4 bases, with 15 bases spanning the gap. The CDR3 region has the DNA TGTGCCAGCAGTGTAGAGAGGAGGTTTTACAATGAGCAGTTCTTC. Translating it yields CASSVERRFYNEQFF.

This clonotype was observed many times. J is TRBJ2-2 and V is TRBV27, with a tentative D call TRBD2 (5 bases). This CDR3 region has 15 residues. Germline V gene sequence: CDR1 MNHEY, CDR2 SMNVEV (reference sequence). The ends were cut back, 6 bases at V and 5 bases at J, with 16 bases in the middle. Here the CDR3 DNA reads TGTGCCAGCAGGAAGAGGGAATATACAACCGGGGAGCTGTTTTTT. Its protein product is CASRKREYTTGELFF.

This clonotype was detected only a few times. The CDR3 DNA is TGTGCCAGTAGTATTGGAGGGGGACTGACGAACACTGAAGCTTTCTTT. It specifies CASSIGGGLTNTEAFF. The chain combines TRBV19 with TRBJ1-1; perhaps TRBD1 as D (6 bases). The V and J ends lost 3 bases and 1 base respectively, with 15 bases between them. Germline loops: CDR1 LNHDA, CDR2 SQIVND (reference sequence). This CDR3 contains 16 residues.

This chain connects TRBV12-3 or TRBV12-4 to TRBJ1-5, with D hard to call. Deletions cut 6 bases from V and 3 bases from J, with 12 bases between. The CDR3 covers 14 residues. The CDR3 loop is CASSPGVDNQPQHF. In nucleotides, the CDR3 is TGTGCCAGCAGCCCCGGTGTGGACAATCAGCCCCAGCATTTT.

In the case of this clonotype: Since a much larger clone is just one base distant, this may be a read error. This chain links TRBV6-1 with TRBJ2-1; D might be TRBD2 (6 bases). The CDR3 loop spans 14 amino acids. The germline V gene has CDR1 MNHNS and CDR2 SASEGT. The CDR3 nucleotides are TGTACCAGCAATAGGGCGGGGACCTACAATGAGCAGTTCTTC. As protein: CTSNRAGTYNEQFF.

This clonotype was counted many times. This chain joins TRBV30 and TRBJ1-1; 11 bases are shared with TRBD1. V was pared by 4 bases and J by 4 bases, with 5 bases of the junction left unmatched. The CDR3 has 14 amino acids. Germline values: CDR1 GTSNPN, CDR2 SVGIG (reference sequence). As DNA, the CDR3 is TGTGCCTGGACCGGGACAGGGGGGACCACTGAAGCTTTCTTT. Translating gives CAWTGTGGTTEAFF.

This clonotype was observed a few times. This rearrangement joins TRBV28 to TRBJ2-3; D is tentatively TRBD1 or TRBD2 (5 bases each). Germline V lookup: CDR1 MDHEN, CDR2 SYDVKM. The V end was cut by 6 bases, the J end by 5 bases, with 15 bases between. The CDR3 has 14 residues. The DNA of the CDR3 is TGTGCCAGCAGCCAAGGAGGTGGGGGAGATACGCAGTATTTT. This translates into CASSQGGGGDTQYF.

Here the CDR3 reads CASSYGTGLGNEQFF. As DNA, the CDR3 is TGTGCCAGCAGCTACGGGACAGGGCTCGGTAATGAGCAGTTCTTC. J is TRBJ2-1 and V is TRBV7-3, with TRBD1 matching 9 bases. The CDR3 is 15 residues long. V lost 4 bases and J lost 7; bases outside the gene matches: 8. Germline CDR1 SGHTA, CDR2 FQGTGA.

The chain employs TRBV12-3 or TRBV12-4 and TRBJ1-3; no definite D call. This CDR3 spans 14 amino acids. V lost 3 bases, J lost 0 bases, and 6 bases lay in between. The CDR3 loop is CASSLPPSGNTIYF. CDR3 nucleotide sequence: TGTGCCAGCAGTTTGCCCCCCTCTGGAAACACCATATATTTT.

This clonotype has at least ten counts. The rearrangement links TRBV20-1 to TRBJ1-1; D is unclear. Trimming left V 4 bases short and J 4 bases short, with 7 bases between. This CDR3 is built from 11 residues. Germline assignment: CDR1 DFQATT and CDR2 SNEGSKA (reference sequence). Written as DNA, the CDR3 is TGCAGTGCTAAGGGCGGCACTGAAGCTTTCTTT. Amino acids: CSAKGGTEAFF.

This clonotype has a handful of counts. The rearrangement uses TRBV12-3 or TRBV12-4 and TRBJ2-7; possibly TRBD1 for D (6 bases). CDR3 length: 17 residues. Trimming stripped 1 base from V and 4 bases from J, with 20 bases between. In DNA form, the CDR3 reads TGTGCCAGCAGTTTAGTACGGGCCAGGGGTCCTTCTTACGAGCAGTACTTC. It specifies CASSLVRARGPSYEQYF.

This clonotype was counted a few times. The chain has TRBV9 and TRBJ2-3, with D tentatively TRBD1 (6 bases). This CDR3 has 16 amino acids. The V gene's germline CDR1 is SGDLS and CDR2 YYNGEE. V was pared by 0 bases and J by 0 bases, with 11 bases between. CDR3 residues: CASSVAQGLSTDTQYF. The DNA of the CDR3 is TGTGCCAGCAGCGTAGCCCAGGGGCTAAGCACAGATACGCAGTATTTT.

This clonotype has more than one count but fewer than ten. Because it lacks the conserved phenylalanine or tryptophan at the end, this CDR3 is likely a read error. The limits of the CDR3 on the DNA are not certain, so only TCRdb's listed CDR3 is given. The chain has TRBV7-2 and TRBJ1-1; the tabulated D call, TRBD1, remains unverified against the DNA. Germline loops: CDR1 SGHTA, CDR2 FQGNSA. The CDR3 numbers 12 amino acids, ends counted. The CDR3 here is CASSPLAQGEPI.